This T cell receptor beta chain was identified during a study of cytomegalovirus exposure and HLA in healthy donors. Per the germline V gene, CDR1 is SGHRS and CDR2 is YFSETQ. The CDR3 is 14 residues long. Concerning this clone: One end of the junction varies from germline; a read error may be responsible.

Primers for the PCR totalled 60 Vbeta and 13 Jbeta. This table comes from immunoSEQ multiplex PCR, and its TCRdb copy is limited to in-frame clones, with some not included. Here the sample spans approximately 170,000 clones, 75% to 90% being singletons. The sequence was collected from a male donor in good health and CMV-seronegative. The chain combines TRBV5-1 with TRBJ2-7; the D gene is possibly TRBD1 (5 bases). Sequencing used PBMCs. Here the CDR3 reads CVSSLGDRFYEQYF. CDR3 nucleotide sequence: TGCGTCAGCAGCTTGGGTGACAGATTCTACGAGCAGTACTTC.